This T cell receptor (beta chain) was profiled in a study of blood T cell repertoires in COVID-19 (dated by TCRdb to the early 2020s). About the study as a whole: Collaborator samples came from the United States, Italy and Spain and covered acute and convalescent phases of COVID-19. Where available, HLA class I and class II types were obtained from metadata supplied by the sample provider rather than from assay-based typing. Nearly every sample came with metadata listing a de-identified subject ID, COVID-19 status, age in years and sex. Samples were obtained from the ongoing ImmuneRACE study (first 160 participants) and from some 1,300 subjects provided by 6 global collaborators. The material from the prospective study consisted of cDNA or gDNA derived from T cells, B-cell-depleted T cells, or PBMCs. The repertoires were released in a freely available public database meant as a resource for research on the immune response to SARS-CoV-2. The dataset comprised deeply sampled blood TCRbeta repertoires from subjects exposed to, actively infected with, or recovered from COVID-19.

TCRbeta CDR3 regions were amplified from genomic DNA using the immunoSEQ Assay, a bias-controlled multiplex PCR. Per the original workflow: Nucleated cell counts per sample were estimated from amplification of reference gene primers within the assay. To quantify the absolute abundance of each unique TCRbeta CDR3 rearrangement, sequence reads were collapsed and filtered. For each sample, productive Simpson clonality was calculated as the square root of Simpson's diversity index across productive rearrangements. What TCRdb holds here is the immuneACCESS table cut down to in-frame rearrangements. Part of the clones is not present; checked against another copy, under half of the missing clones reflect an unresolved V gene, and the others are unexplained. V, J and clone size are taken as reported in that table, and D and trimming were inferred from the DNA itself. For this sample the table gives 87,000 or so clones, of which roughly 87% were detected only once. Of the sample, roughly 5% is held by the ten largest clones.

Collaborating institutions collected whole blood in K2EDTA tubes following their own protocols. For TCRbeta analysis, collaborator samples were shipped as frozen whole blood, as isolated PBMCs, or as DNA extracted from either sample type. Remarks on this clone: Its target antigen remains unknown. No much larger clone exists at a distance of one base, and base qualities are not known.

As encoded in the germline V gene (reference sequence), CDR1 is LGHDT while CDR2 is YNNKEL. The CDR3, from cysteine to phenylalanine, totals 13 residues. The entry retains the CDR3 DNA only, 39 bases that are in frame from base 1. Trimming at the junction amounts to 7 bases on V and 3 bases on J, and the germline ends lie 10 bases apart. General conclusions and limits of the study: The quantity of clinical and demographic metadata differed by source and by participant and was supplied without curation.

The origin of this receptor is a woman older than 75 with acute or convalescent COVID-19. Sequenced: peripheral blood. The rearranged segments are TRBV3-1 (or the pseudogene TRBV3-2) and TRBJ1-3; the D region possibly corresponds to TRBD1 (6 bases align). The bases read TGTGCCAGCAAACAGGGCCTTGGAAACACCATATATTTT. Translation gives CASKQGLGNTIYF.